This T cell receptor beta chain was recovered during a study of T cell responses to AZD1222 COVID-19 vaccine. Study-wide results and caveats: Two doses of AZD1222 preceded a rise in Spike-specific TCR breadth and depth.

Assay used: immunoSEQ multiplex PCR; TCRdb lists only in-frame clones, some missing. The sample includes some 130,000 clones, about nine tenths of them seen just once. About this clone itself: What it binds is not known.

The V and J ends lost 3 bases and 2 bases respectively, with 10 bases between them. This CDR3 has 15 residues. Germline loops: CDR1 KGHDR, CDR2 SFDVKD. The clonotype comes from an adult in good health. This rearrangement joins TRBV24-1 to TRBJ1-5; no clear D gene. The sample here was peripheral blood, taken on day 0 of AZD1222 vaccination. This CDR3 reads CATSDGVFGNQPQHF. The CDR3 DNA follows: TGTGCCACCAGTGATGGGGTTTTCGGCAATCAGCCCCAGCATTTT.